These 21 T cell receptor beta chains share one sample of origin, sequenced in a study of post-analysis software for immune sequencing data. What these receptors recognize is not known. Study-level points and caveats: When patients were compared with controls, 4 or 5 TRBV segments were more frequent, TRBV5-6, TRBV5-1 and TRBV20-1 among them.

Prepared libraries of TCR beta cDNA carried unique molecular identifiers. TCRdb fed the PCR reads into MiXCR, producing one record per CDR3 protein. The sample gives hundreds of thousands of distinct CDR3 sequences, 55% to 70% of which show up once; roughly 12% is in the top ten. The material sequenced was blood. The receptors here all came from a girl under 10 years old with multiple sclerosis.

A word on this clonotype: This may be a read error: a much more frequent sequence differs by one nucleotide. The J gene is TRBJ2-5, the V gene TRBV7-2; 7 bases agree with TRBD1. The closer fit of TRBJ2-7 to the DNA end suggests the J call may be wrong. The CDR3 sequence is 14 residues long. Germline V gene lookup returns CDR1 SGHTA and CDR2 FQGNSA. The CDR3 loop is CASSLIQGVNEQYF. The CDR3 DNA sequence: TGTGCCAGCAGCTTAATTCAGGGGGTGAACGAGCAGTACTTC.

The chain joins TRBV29-1 to TRBJ1-5, with TRBD1 identical over 7 bases. J was trimmed by 2 bases and V by 8 bases; bases with no gene match: 3. CDR1 is SQVTM, CDR2 ANQGSEA, per germline. This CDR3 has 12 amino acids. The CDR3 region is CSTGQGNQPQHF. The DNA of the CDR3 is TGCAGCACAGGACAGGGCAATCAGCCCCAGCATTTT.

This clonotype has only a few counts. V gene TRBV5-1 combines with J gene TRBJ1-2, with 7 nucleotides matching TRBD1. Germline V gene data show CDR1 as SGHRS and CDR2 as YFSETQ. This CDR3 has 16 amino acids. V was pared by 4 bases and J by 5 bases, with 14 bases of the junction left unmatched. CDR3 protein: CASSPETGSTSYGYTF. The CDR3 DNA sequence: TGCGCCAGCAGCCCGGAGACAGGGTCTACGAGTTATGGCTACACCTTC.

The chain carries TRBV15 and TRBJ2-2; the D gene is possibly TRBD2 (7 bases). CDR3 length equals 15 residues. The germline V gene encodes CDR1 LNHNV and CDR2 YYDKDF (reference sequence). Deletions cut 1 base from V and 5 bases from J, with 11 bases between. This CDR3 reads CATSRGRGGTGELFF. The CDR3 nucleotides are TGTGCCACCAGCAGAGGCAGGGGAGGGACCGGGGAGCTGTTTTTT.

J is TRBJ1-1 and V is TRBV20-1, with 7 nucleotides matching TRBD1. CDR1 is DFQATT, CDR2 SNEGSKA, per germline (reference sequence). The V and J ends lost 6 bases and 3 bases, in that order; junction bases with no gene match: 10. This CDR3 is built from 14 residues. CDR3 region: CSAQQGPSDTEAFF. Here the CDR3 DNA reads TGCAGTGCCCAACAGGGGCCCTCGGACACTGAAGCTTTCTTT.

This clonotype was recorded a few times. V gene TRBV15 combines with J gene TRBJ2-5; TRBD2 is a possible D gene (5 bases). The CDR3 runs to 14 residues. Deletions cut 0 bases from V and 5 bases from J, with 10 bases between. Germline CDR1 LNHNV, CDR2 YYDKDF (reference sequence). CDR3 loop: CATSRDRGLETQYF. The DNA for the CDR3 is TGTGCCACCAGCAGAGATCGCGGGTTGGAGACCCAGTACTTC.

The genes are TRBV29-1 and TRBJ2-1, with 8 bases fitting TRBD2. The germline V gene encodes CDR1 SQVTM and CDR2 ANQGSEA. This CDR3 is built from 15 residues. J gave up 0 bases and V 6 bases, and 7 bases lay outside the gene matches. Written as DNA, the CDR3 is TGCAGCGTACCGGGGGGGTCAAGCTCCTACAATGAGCAGTTCTTC. Translation gives CSVPGGSSSYNEQFF.

This clonotype was detected many times. V is TRBV12-3 or TRBV12-4 and J is TRBJ2-3, with a tentative D call TRBD2 (6 bases). The CDR3 is 14 residues long. V shed 6 bases and J shed 1 base, with 11 bases lying between them. CDR3 loop: CASSFSGGTDTQYF. For the CDR3, the DNA is TGTGCCAGCAGCTTTTCGGGGGGCACAGATACGCAGTATTTT.

This clonotype has a handful of counts. This chain joins TRBV12-3 or TRBV12-4 and TRBJ1-2; 7 bases map to TRBD1. This CDR3 comprises 16 residues. V gave up 7 bases and J gave up 0 bases; unmatched junction bases: 11. DNA of the CDR3: TGTGCCAGCACCCCGGACAGGACCACCACTAACTATGGCTACACCTTC. The encoded protein is CASTPDRTTTNYGYTF.

The rearrangement joins TRBV5-1 to TRBJ1-4; possibly TRBD1 for D (6 bases). The ends were cut back, 0 bases at V and 7 bases at J, with 16 bases in the middle. The length of the CDR3 is 16 residues. Germline lookup yields CDR1 SGHRS and CDR2 YFSETQ. The CDR3 here is CASSLELPGAGEKLFF. The CDR3 bases are TGCGCCAGCAGCTTGGAATTGCCGGGGGCCGGTGAAAAACTGTTTTTT.

The chain carries TRBV6-1 and TRBJ2-1; D could derive from TRBD1 or TRBD2 (6 bases each). CDR1 is MNHNS and CDR2 is SASEGT in the germline V gene. Trimming pared 7 bases from V and 9 bases from J, leaving 19 bases between. The CDR3 consists of 14 residues. DNA of the CDR3: TGTGCCAGCAAGAGAGACCTTCCGGGGGCTGAGCAGTTCTTC. This encodes CASKRDLPGAEQFF.

The V gene is TRBV6-4, the J gene TRBJ2-1; 16 bases align to TRBD2. Unmatched junction bases numbered 2, after V lost 3 bases and J lost 9 bases. The CDR3 runs 15 residues. Germline V lookup: CDR1 MRHNA, CDR2 SNTAGT. CDR3 sequence reads: CASSEGTSGGAEQFF. The CDR3 bases are TGTGCCAGCAGTGAAGGGACTAGCGGGGGGGCTGAGCAGTTCTTC.

The genes are TRBV5-1 and TRBJ2-1; 8 bases are a match to TRBD1. CDR1 and CDR2 (germline): SGHRS, YFSETQ. This CDR3 contains 17 residues. V dropped 4 bases and J dropped 0; count of bases not matched to a gene: 9. CDR3 region: CASSSAGGPSSYNEQFF. The DNA for the CDR3 is TGCGCCAGCAGCAGTGCAGGGGGCCCGAGCTCCTACAATGAGCAGTTCTTC.

CDR3 sequence: CASRQTGIAKNIQYF. In DNA form, the CDR3 reads TGTGCCAGCAGACAGACAGGGATAGCCAAAAACATTCAGTACTTC. The chain carries TRBV5-6 and TRBJ2-4; 7 nucleotides agree with TRBD1. There are 15 residues in the CDR3. With 5 bases clipped from V and 0 bases from J, the junction kept 5 bases outside the gene matches. The germline V gene has CDR1 SGHDT and CDR2 YYEEEE.

This clonotype was counted between two and nine times. The chain links TRBV15 to TRBJ1-2; tentative D call: TRBD1 (5 bases). Trimming cost V 6 bases and J 5 bases, with 19 bases left between them. The CDR3 is 15 residues long. Germline-derived CDR1 and CDR2 are LNHNV and YYDKDF (reference sequence). In DNA, the CDR3 is TGTGCCACCAGTCAAGATTCGGGGACGGTTTATGGCTACACCTTC. It translates to CATSQDSGTVYGYTF.

This clonotype was seen a handful of times. The chain employs TRBV29-1 and TRBJ1-1; D possibly corresponds to TRBD1 (5 bases). CDR1 is SQVTM and CDR2 is ANQGSEA in the germline V gene. The V and J ends lost 7 bases and 0 bases respectively, with 15 bases between them. The CDR3 consists of 14 residues. The CDR3 sequence: CSGQGGFMNTEAFF. The CDR3 bases are TGCAGCGGCCAGGGAGGGTTCATGAACACTGAAGCTTTCTTT.

The chain links TRBV28 to TRBJ2-7, with no clear D. The CDR3 consists of 13 residues. Trimming shortened V by 5 bases and J by 2 bases, and 10 bases separated the two germline ends. The germline CDR1 and CDR2 sequences are MDHEN and SYDVKM. CDR3: CASSPADPYEQYF. The CDR3 DNA follows: TGTGCCAGCAGTCCGGCCGATCCCTACGAGCAGTACTTC.

The sample holds a few counts of this clonotype. The chain couples TRBV7-3 to TRBJ2-7, with 7 bases lining up with TRBD1. The CDR3 sequence is 16 residues long. Germline lookup yields CDR1 SGHTA and CDR2 FQGTGA. The V segment lost 6 bases and the J segment 3 bases; nucleotides outside the gene matches: 14. CDR3 region: CASSSRDRQPIYEQYF. The CDR3 nucleotides are TGTGCCAGCAGTTCCCGGGACAGACAACCAATCTACGAGCAGTACTTC.

The chain is built from TRBV7-9 and TRBJ1-2; TRBD1 might be the D (5 bases). Germline CDR1 is SEHNR and CDR2 is FQNEAQ (reference sequence). V was clipped by 5 bases and J by 4 bases, with 20 bases between them. The CDR3 consists of 16 residues. The CDR3 DNA sequence: TGTGCCAGCAGCCCCCGTGGCGACAGCTCCCTCTATGGCTACACCTTC. It codes for CASSPRGDSSLYGYTF. The complete variable domain, with remaining parts taken from reference TRBV7-9 and TRBJ1-2, reads DTGVSQNPRHKITKRGQNVTFRCDPISEHNRLYWYRQTLGQGPEFLTYFQNEAQLEKSRLLSDRFSAERPKGSFSTLEIQRTEQGDSAMYLCASSPRGDSSLYGYTFGSGTRLTVV.

V and J are TRBV11-2 and TRBJ1-1, with D possibly TRBD1 on 5 matching bases. CDR1 is SGHAT and CDR2 is FQNNGV in the germline V gene. This CDR3 comprises 15 residues. Trimming cost V 5 bases and J 3 bases, with 16 bases left between them. The CDR3 sequence: CASSTSCRDDTEAFF. The DNA for the CDR3 is TGTGCCAGCAGCACCTCTTGCAGGGACGACACTGAAGCTTTCTTT. Variable domain in full (rest from reference TRBV11-2 and TRBJ1-1): EAGVAQSPRYKIIEKRQSVAFWCNPISGHATLYWYQQILGQGPKLLIQFQNNGVVDDSQLPKDRFSAERLKGVDSTLKIQPAKLEDSAVYLCASSTSCRDDTEAFFGQGTRLTVV.

Only a few counts were recorded for this clonotype. V and J are TRBV27 and TRBJ2-1; TRBD1 matches 9 bases. There are 15 residues in the CDR3. V lost 7 bases, J lost 3 bases, and 7 bases stayed unmatched. Germline V gene sequence: CDR1 MNHEY, CDR2 SMNVEV (reference sequence). The CDR3 region is CASTEGQGLYNEQFF. CDR3 DNA sequence: TGTGCCAGCACCGAAGGACAGGGGCTCTACAATGAGCAGTTCTTC.